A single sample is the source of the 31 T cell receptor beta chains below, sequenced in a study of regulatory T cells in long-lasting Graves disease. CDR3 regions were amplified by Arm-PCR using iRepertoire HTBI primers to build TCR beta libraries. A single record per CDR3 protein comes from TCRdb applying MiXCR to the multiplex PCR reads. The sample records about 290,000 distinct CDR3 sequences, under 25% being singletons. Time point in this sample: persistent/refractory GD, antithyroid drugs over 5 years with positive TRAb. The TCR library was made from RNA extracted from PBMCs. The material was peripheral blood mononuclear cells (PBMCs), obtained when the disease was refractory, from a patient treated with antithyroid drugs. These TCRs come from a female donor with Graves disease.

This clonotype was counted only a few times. This chain's CDR3 is CASSLEMGQGYNEQFF. The CDR3 DNA sequence: TGTGCCAGCAGCCTTGAAATGGGACAGGGTTACAATGAGCAGTTCTTC. The V call is TRBV7-9, the J call TRBJ2-1; 9 bases agree with TRBD1. This CDR3 comprises 16 residues. V was pared by 5 bases and J by 4 bases, with 9 bases of the junction left unmatched. CDR1 is SEHNR and CDR2 is FQNEAQ in the germline V gene (reference sequence).

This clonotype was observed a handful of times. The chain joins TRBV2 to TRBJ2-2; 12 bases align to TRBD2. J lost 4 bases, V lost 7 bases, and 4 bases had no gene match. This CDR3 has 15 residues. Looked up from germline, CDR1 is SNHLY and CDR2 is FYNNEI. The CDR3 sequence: CASNALAGGTGELFF. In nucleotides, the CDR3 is TGTGCCAGCAATGCACTAGCGGGAGGCACCGGGGAGCTGTTTTTT.

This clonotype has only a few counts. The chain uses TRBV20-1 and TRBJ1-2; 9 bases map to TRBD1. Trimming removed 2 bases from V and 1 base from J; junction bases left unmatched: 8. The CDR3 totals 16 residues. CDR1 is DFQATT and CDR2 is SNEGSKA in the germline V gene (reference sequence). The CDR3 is CSARSPRDRVNYGYTF. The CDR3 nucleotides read TGCAGTGCTAGATCGCCCCGGGACAGGGTTAACTATGGCTACACCTTC.

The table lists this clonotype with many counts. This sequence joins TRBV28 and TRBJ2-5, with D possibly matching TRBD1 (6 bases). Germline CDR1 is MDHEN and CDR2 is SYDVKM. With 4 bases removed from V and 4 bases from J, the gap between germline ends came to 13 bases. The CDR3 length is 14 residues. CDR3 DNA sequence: TGTGCCAGCAGTTCTCAGGGGATCGGAGAGACCCAGTACTTC. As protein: CASSSQGIGETQYF.

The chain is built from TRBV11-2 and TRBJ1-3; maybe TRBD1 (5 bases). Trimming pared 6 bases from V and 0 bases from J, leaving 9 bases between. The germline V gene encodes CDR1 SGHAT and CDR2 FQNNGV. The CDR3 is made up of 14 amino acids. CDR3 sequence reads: CASRDTSSGNTIYF. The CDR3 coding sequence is TGTGCCAGCAGGGACACGAGCTCTGGAAACACCATATATTTT.

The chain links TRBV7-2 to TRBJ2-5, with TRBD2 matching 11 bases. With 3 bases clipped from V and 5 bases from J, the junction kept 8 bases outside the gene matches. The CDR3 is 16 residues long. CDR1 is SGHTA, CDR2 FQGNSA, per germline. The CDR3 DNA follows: TGTGCCAGCAGCTTTCTAGCGGGAGGTTTGGGGGAGACCCAGTACTTC. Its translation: CASSFLAGGLGETQYF.

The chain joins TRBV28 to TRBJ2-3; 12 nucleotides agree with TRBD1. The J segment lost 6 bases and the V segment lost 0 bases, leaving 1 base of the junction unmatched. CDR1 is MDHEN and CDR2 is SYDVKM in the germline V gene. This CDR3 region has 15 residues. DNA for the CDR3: TGTGCCAGCAGTTTATGGGGACAGGGGGCTGATACGCAGTATTTT. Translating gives CASSLWGQGADTQYF.

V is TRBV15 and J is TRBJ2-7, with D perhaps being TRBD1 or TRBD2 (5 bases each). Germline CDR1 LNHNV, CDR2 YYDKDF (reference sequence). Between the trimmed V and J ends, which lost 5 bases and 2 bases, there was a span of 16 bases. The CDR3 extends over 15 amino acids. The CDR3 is CATSLLRDRTYEQYF. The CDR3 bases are TGTGCCACCAGCTTACTCCGGGACCGCACCTACGAGCAGTACTTC. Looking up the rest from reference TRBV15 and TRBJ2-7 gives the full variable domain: DAMVIQNPRYQVTQFGKPVTLSCSQTLNHNVMYWYQQKSSQAPKLLFHYYDKDFNNEADTPDNFQSRRPNTSFCFLDIRSPGLGDTAMYLCATSLLRDRTYEQYFGPGTRLTVT.

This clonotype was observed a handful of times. The DNA of the CDR3 is TGTGCCAGTAGTATGATGACCGCAAATTTCCAGCCCCAGCATTTT. Translation gives CASSMMTANFQPQHF. The chain is built from TRBV19 and TRBJ1-5; D ambiguous. Germline V gives CDR1 LNHDA, CDR2 SQIVND (reference sequence). Between the trimmed V and J ends, which lost 3 bases and 7 bases, there was a span of 16 bases. The CDR3 is 15 residues long.

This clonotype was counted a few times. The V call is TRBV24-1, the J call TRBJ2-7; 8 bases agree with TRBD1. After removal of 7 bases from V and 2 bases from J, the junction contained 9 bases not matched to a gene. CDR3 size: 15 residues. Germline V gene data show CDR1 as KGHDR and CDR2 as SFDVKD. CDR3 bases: TGTGCCACCAGGGACAGGGCCCCCAATACCTACGAGCAGTACTTC. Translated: CATRDRAPNTYEQYF.

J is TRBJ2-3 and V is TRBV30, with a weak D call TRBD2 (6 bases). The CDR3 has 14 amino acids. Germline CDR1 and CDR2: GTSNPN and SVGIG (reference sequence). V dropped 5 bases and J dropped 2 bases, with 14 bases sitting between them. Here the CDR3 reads CAWAGTLSTDTQYF. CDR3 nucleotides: TGTGCCTGGGCCGGGACTCTCTCCACAGATACGCAGTATTTT.

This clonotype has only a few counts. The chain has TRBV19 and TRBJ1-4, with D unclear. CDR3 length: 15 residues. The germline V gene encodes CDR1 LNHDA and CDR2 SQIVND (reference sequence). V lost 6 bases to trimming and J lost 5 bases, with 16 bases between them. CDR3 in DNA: TGTGCCAGTAGGAGGAACGCGAACAAGAATGAAAAACTGTTTTTT. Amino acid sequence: CASRRNANKNEKLFF.

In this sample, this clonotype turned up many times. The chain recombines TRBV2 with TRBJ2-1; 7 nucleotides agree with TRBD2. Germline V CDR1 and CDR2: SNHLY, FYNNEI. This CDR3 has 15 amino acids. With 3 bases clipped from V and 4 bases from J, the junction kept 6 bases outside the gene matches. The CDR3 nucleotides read TGTGCCAGCAGTGACGCTAGCGGTGATTACAATGAGCAGTTCTTC. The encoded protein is CASSDASGDYNEQFF.

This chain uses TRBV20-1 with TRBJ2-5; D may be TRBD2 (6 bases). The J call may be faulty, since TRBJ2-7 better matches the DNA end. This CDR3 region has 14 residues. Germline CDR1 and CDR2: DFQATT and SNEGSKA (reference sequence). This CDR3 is CSASQGLGPYEQYF. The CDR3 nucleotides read TGCAGTGCCTCTCAGGGACTCGGCCCCTACGAGCAGTACTTC.

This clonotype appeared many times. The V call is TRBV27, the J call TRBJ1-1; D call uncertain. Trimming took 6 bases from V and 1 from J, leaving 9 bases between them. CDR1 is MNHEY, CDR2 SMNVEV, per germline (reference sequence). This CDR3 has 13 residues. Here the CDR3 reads CASSLSENTEAFF. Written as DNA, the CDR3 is TGTGCCAGCAGCCTCTCTGAGAACACTGAAGCTTTCTTT.

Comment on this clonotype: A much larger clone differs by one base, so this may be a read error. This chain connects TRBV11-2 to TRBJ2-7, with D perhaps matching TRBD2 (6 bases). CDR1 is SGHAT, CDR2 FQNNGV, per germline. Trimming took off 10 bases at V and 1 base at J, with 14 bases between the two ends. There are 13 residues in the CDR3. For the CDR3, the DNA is TGTGCCATGACTGGGGCGGGGTCCTACGAGCAGTACTTC. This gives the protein CAMTGAGSYEQYF.

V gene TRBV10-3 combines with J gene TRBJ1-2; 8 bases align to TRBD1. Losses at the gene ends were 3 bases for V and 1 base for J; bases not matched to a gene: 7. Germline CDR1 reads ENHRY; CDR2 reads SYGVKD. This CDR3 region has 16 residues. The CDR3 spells CAISDLDRGHNYGYTF. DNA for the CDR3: TGTGCCATCAGTGACCTAGACAGGGGCCATAACTATGGCTACACCTTC.

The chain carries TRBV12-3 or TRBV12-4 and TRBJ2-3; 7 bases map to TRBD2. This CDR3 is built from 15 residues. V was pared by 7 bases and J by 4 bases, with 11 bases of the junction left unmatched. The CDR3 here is CASTSTWAGADTQYF. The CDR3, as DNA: TGTGCCAGCACCTCGACATGGGCGGGAGCAGATACGCAGTATTTT.

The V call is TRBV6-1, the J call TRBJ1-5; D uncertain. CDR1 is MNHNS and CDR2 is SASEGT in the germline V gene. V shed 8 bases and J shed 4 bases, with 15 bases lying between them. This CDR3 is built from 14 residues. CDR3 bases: TGTGCCAGCGGGCACAGCAGCGTTAATCAGCCCCAGCATTTT. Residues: CASGHSSVNQPQHF.

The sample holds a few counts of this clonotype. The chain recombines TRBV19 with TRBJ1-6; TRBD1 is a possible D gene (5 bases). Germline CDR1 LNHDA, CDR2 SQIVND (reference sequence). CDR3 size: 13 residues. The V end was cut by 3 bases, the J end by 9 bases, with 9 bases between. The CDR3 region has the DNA TGTGCCAGTAGTATTGGGGCCGGTTCACCCCTCCACTTT. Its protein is CASSIGAGSPLHF.

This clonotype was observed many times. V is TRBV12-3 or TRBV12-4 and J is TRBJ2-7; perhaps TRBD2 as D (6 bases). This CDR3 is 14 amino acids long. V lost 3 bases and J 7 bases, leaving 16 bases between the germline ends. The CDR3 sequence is CASSFGTLAREQYF. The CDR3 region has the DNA TGTGCCAGCAGTTTCGGGACTCTCGCTCGGGAGCAGTACTTC.

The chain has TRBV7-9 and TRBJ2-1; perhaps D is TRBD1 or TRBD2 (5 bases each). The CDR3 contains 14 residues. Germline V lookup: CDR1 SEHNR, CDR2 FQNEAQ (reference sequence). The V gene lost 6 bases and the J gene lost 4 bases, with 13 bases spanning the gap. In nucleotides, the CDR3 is TGTGCCAGCAGTTTACTAGAGGGGTACAATGAGCAGTTCTTC. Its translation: CASSLLEGYNEQFF.

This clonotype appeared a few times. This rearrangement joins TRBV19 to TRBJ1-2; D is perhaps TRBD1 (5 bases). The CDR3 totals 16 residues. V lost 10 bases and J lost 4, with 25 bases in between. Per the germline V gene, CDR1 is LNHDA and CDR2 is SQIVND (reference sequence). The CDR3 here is CATIHPLDRGGYGYTF. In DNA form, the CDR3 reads TGTGCCACTATACACCCCTTAGACAGAGGTGGCTATGGCTACACCTTC.

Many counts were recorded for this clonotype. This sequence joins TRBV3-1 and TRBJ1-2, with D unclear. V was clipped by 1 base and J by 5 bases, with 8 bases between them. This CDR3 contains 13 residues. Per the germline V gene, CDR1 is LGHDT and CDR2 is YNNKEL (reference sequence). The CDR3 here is CASSQVAGYGYTF. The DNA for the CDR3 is TGTGCCAGCAGCCAAGTGGCGGGGTATGGCTACACCTTC.

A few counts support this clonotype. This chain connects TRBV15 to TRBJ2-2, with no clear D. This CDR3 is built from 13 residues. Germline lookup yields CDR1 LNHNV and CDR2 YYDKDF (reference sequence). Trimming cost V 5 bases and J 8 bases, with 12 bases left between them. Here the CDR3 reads CATSGTRRGELFF. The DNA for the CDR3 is TGTGCCACCAGCGGAACAAGGCGGGGGGAGCTGTTTTTT.

Here the CDR3 reads CASSQEETVSSGANVLTF. The CDR3 nucleotides are TGCGCCAGCAGCCAAGAAGAGACCGTCAGCTCTGGGGCCAACGTCCTGACTTTC. The chain combines TRBV4-3 with TRBJ2-6; no definite D call. The CDR3 runs to 18 residues. V was trimmed by 0 bases and J by 0 bases, leaving 12 bases between them. Per the germline V gene, CDR1 is LGHNA and CDR2 is YSLEER.

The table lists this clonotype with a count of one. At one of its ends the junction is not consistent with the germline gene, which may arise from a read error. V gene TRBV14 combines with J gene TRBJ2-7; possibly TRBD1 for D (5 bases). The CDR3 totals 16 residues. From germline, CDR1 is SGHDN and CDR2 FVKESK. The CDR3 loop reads CAGSQVVLRQHYEQYF. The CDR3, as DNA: TGTGCCGGCAGCCAAGTGGTTTTGAGACAGCACTACGAGCAGTACTTC.

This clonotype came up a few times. The CDR3 protein is CSARWGQTKLAKNIQYF. CDR3 nucleotides: TGCAGTGCTAGATGGGGACAGACAAAACTAGCCAAAAACATTCAGTACTTC. V usage is TRBV20-1 and J usage is TRBJ2-4, with 7 positions matching TRBD1. CDR3 length equals 17 residues. With V trimmed by 2 bases and J by 0 bases, 10 bases remained unmatched. Germline loops: CDR1 DFQATT, CDR2 SNEGSKA (reference sequence).

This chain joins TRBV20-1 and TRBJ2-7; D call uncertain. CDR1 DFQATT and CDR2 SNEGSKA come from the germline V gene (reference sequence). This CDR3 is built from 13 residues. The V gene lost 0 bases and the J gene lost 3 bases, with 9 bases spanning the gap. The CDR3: CSARDSGYYEQYF. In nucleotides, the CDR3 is TGCAGTGCTAGAGATTCTGGGTACTACGAGCAGTACTTC.

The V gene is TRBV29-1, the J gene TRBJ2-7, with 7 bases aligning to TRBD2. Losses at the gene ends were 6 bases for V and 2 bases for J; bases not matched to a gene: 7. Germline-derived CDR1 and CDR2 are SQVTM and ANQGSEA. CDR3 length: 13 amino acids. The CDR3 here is CSVGGTKPYEQYF. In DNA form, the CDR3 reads TGCAGCGTCGGCGGGACTAAACCCTACGAGCAGTACTTC.

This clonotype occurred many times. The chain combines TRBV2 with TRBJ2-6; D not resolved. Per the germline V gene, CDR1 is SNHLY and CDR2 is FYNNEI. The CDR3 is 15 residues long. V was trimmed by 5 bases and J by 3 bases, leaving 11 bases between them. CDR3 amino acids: CASSRVRGGANVLTF. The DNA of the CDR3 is TGTGCCAGCAGTAGGGTGCGAGGTGGGGCCAACGTCCTGACTTTC.